This T cell receptor beta chain was found in a study of blood T cells in healthy people across ages. Study summary: Researchers report that template switching captured about one barcoded beta molecule per two T cells. Study conclusions and caveats: Long-lived donors carried more naive CD4+ cells and greater diversity than aged donors.

This clonotype appeared many times. Its antigen is unidentified. Each donor had around 9.8 milliliters of peripheral blood drawn. Primed by a sample-barcoded 5' primer and a J-beta primer mix, a second PCR proceeded for roughly 7 to 12 cycles. Each cDNA molecule received a tag from a template-switch adaptor that had 12 random nucleotides. TCRdb re-called the 5' RACE reads with MiXCR, one entry per CDR3 protein. The repertoire holds 550,000 to 700,000 distinct CDR3 sequences, with roughly a quarter as singletons. Trimming removed 0 bases at V and 5 bases at J, with 17 bases between. This CDR3 is 16 amino acids long. Germline V gene sequence: CDR1 DFQATT, CDR2 SNEGSKA (reference sequence).

Sequenced sample: blood. J is TRBJ2-1 and V is TRBV20-1, with D possibly being TRBD2 (6 bases). This sequence originates from a woman in her sixties or seventies in good health. CDR3 amino acids: CSARDGRGSRDNEQFF. The CDR3 bases are TGCAGTGCTAGAGATGGACGGGGGTCAAGGGACAATGAGCAGTTCTTC.